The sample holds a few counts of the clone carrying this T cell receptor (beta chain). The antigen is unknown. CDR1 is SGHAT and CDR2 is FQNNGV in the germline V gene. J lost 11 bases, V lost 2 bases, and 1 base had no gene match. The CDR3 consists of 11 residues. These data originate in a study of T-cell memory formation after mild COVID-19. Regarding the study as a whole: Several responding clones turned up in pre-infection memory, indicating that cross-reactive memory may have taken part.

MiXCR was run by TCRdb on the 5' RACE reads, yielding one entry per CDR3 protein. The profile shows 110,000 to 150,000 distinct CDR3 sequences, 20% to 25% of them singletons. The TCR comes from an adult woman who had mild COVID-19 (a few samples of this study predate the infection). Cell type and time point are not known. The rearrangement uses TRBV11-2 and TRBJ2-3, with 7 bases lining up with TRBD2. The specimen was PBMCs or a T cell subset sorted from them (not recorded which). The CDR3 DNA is TGTGCCAGCAGCTTACTAGCGGAGCAGTATTTT. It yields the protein CASSLLAEQYF. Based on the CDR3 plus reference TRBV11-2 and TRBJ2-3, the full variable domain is EAGVAQSPRYKIIEKRQSVAFWCNPISGHATLYWYQQILGQGPKLLIQFQNNGVVDDSQLPKDRFSAERLKGVDSTLKIQPAKLEDSAVYLCASSLLAEQYFGPGTRLTVL.